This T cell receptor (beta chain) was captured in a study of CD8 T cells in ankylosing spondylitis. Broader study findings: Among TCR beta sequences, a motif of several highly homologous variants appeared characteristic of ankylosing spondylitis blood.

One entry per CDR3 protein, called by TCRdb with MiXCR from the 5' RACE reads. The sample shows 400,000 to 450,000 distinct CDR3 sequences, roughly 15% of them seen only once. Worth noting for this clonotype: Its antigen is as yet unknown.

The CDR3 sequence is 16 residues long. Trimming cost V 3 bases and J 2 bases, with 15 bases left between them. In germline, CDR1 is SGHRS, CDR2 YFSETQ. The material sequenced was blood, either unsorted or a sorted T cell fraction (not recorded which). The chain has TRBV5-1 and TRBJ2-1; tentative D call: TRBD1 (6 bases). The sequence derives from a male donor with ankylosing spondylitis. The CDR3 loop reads CASSSEPGVPYNEQFF. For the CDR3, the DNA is TGCGCCAGCAGCTCCGAACCAGGGGTCCCCTACAATGAGCAGTTCTTC.